This entry describes one T cell receptor beta chain. This record belongs to a study of blood T cell repertoires in COVID-19. Background on the study: Nucleic acid was either cDNA or gDNA, and it came from T cells, B-cell-depleted T cells, or PBMCs.

The V end lost 5 bases, the J end lost 4 bases, and 11 bases lay between the germline ends. The CDR3 contains 13 residues. CDR1 and CDR2 from the germline V gene are LNHDA and SQIVND (reference sequence). TCRdb keeps only in-frame clones here, not all; method: immunoSEQ multiplex PCR. The repertoire consists of about 86,000 clones, with 65% to 80% occurring once and the leading ten covering over 9%. This clonotype was obtained from a man aged 65-85 years with acute or convalescent COVID-19. Sample: peripheral blood. V and J are TRBV19 and TRBJ1-1; D is perhaps TRBD1 (6 bases). CDR3 amino acids: CASSGGRGTEAFF. In nucleotides, the CDR3 is TGTGCCAGTAGTGGGGGCCGGGGCACTGAAGCTTTCTTT. The entire variable domain, with the rest obtained from reference TRBV19 and TRBJ1-1, is as follows: DGGITQSPKYLFRKEGQNVTLSCEQNLNHDAMYWYRQDPGQGLRLIYYSQIVNDFQKGDIAEGYSVSREKKESFPLTVTSAQKNPTAFYLCASSGGRGTEAFFGQGTRLTVV.